The rows below give T cell receptor beta chains drawn from one sample of a study of T-cell reconstitution after alpha-beta-depleted transplantation in children. MiXCR, run by TCRdb on the PCR reads, gives a single entry per CDR3 protein. The data hold about 580,000 distinct CDR3 sequences, with roughly 23% observed a single time. The material sequenced was PBMCs, mostly from graft donor cells, taken 360 days after TCRalphabeta/CD19-depleted stem cell transplant. The receptors were sampled from a boy under two years old who had a stem cell transplant for acute myeloid leukemia, so the T cells may come from the graft donor. Both conserved end residues are part of each CDR3. D genes are given only for firm matches. Clone size is given for some rows only: seen once, a few or many times, or a class if the clone is expanded.

v_call	clone_size	j_call	d_call	cdr3_nt	cdr3_aa
TRBV25-1	many	TRBJ2-3	-	TGTGCCAGCAGTGAATTAGGACGGGATACGCAGTATTTT	CASSELGRDTQYF
TRBV11-2	few	TRBJ2-3	-	TGTGCCAGCAGCTTATCCCAGGGACAAGCGACGCAGTATTTT	CASSLSQGQATQYF
TRBV29-1	many	TRBJ1-4	-	TGCAGCGTTGAAGCCAGCGAGGGTGAAAAACTGTTTTTT	CSVEASEGEKLFF
TRBV4-3	once	TRBJ1-3	-	TGCGCCAGCAGCCAAGACCGCGGGGGAATCGGGAACACCATATATTTT	CASSQDRGGIGNTIYF
TRBV11-2	many	TRBJ2-7	-	TGTGCCAGCAGCTTAGTGTCCGGGGCCTTCAACGAGCAGTACTTC	CASSLVSGAFNEQYF
TRBV28	-	TRBJ1-6	-	TGTGCCAGCAGGCGAGCCCCGGGACGGAACAATTCACCCCTCCACTTT	CASRRAPGRNNSPLHF
TRBV7-9	many	TRBJ1-2	-	TGTGCCAGCAGCTCCGCGGCTAACTATGGCTACACCTTC	CASSSAANYGYTF
TRBV11-2	-	TRBJ2-3	-	TGTGCCAGCAGCTTAGGGGTCGCGGGGCAGAGAGATACGCAGTATTTT	CASSLGVAGQRDTQYF
TRBV2	-	TRBJ1-2	-	TGTGCCAGCAGTCCCACCCGGGGGAACTACTATGGCTACACCTTC	CASSPTRGNYYGYTF
TRBV6-1	few	TRBJ1-1	TRBD1	TGTGCCAGCAGTATGGACAGGGTCACTGAAGCTTTCTTT	CASSMDRVTEAFF
TRBV25-1	-	TRBJ2-1	-	TGTGCCAGCCTTGCGGGGTACAATGAGCAGTTCTTC	CASLAGYNEQFF
TRBV12-3/TRBV12-4	many	TRBJ1-3	-	TGTGCCAGCAGTTTAGCCCCGGGGAGCCCTGGAAACACCATATATTTT	CASSLAPGSPGNTIYF
TRBV10-3	-	TRBJ2-7	-	TGTGCCATCAGTGAAGACAGTTCCTACGAGCAGTACTTC	CAISEDSSYEQYF
TRBV25-1	-	TRBJ2-1	TRBD1	TGTGCCACCTCCACAAGGGGGCGAAGCAATGAGCAGTTCTTC	CATSTRGRSNEQFF
TRBV25-1	-	TRBJ2-3	TRBD2	TGTGCCAGCGGTCCTAGCGGGGGGGTAACAGATACGCAGTATTTT	CASGPSGGVTDTQYF
TRBV20-1	few	TRBJ2-3	-	TGCAGTGCTAGAGATGCCGGAGATACGCAGTATTTT	CSARDAGDTQYF
TRBV6-5	once	TRBJ1-3	TRBD1	TGTGCCAGCAGTTACCGTTGGGACAGAGGAAACACCATATATTTT	CASSYRWDRGNTIYF
TRBV7-9	-	TRBJ2-7	-	TGTGCCAGCAGCTTATATCTTGCCACCGTAGACGAGCAGTACTTC	CASSLYLATVDEQYF
TRBV12-3/TRBV12-4	many	TRBJ1-2	TRBD1	TGTGCCAGCAGTCCCACTCGGGACAGCTCCACCTTC	CASSPTRDSSTF
TRBV5-1	-	TRBJ2-5	-	TGCGCCAGCAGCTCGGGCCACGGGGAGACCCAGTACTTC	CASSSGHGETQYF
TRBV20-1	-	TRBJ2-5	TRBD2	TGCAGTGCTAGAGGAGCAGCGGGGGGCCACCAAGAGACCCAGTACTTC	CSARGAAGGHQETQYF
TRBV27	-	TRBJ2-1	-	TGTGCCAGCTCCTCGGCGGATGAGCAGTTCTTC	CASSSADEQFF
TRBV2	-	TRBJ2-1	TRBD2	TGTGCCAGCAGTGAACCTAGCGGTTATGCCGATGAGCAGTTCTTC	CASSEPSGYADEQFF
TRBV18	few	TRBJ1-1	-	TGTGCCAGCTCACCGGAGGGGGCTGAAGCTTTCTTT	CASSPEGAEAFF
TRBV18	-	TRBJ2-7	-	TGTGCCAGCTCACCACCCGACATCCCAAGCTCCTACGAGCAGTACTTC	CASSPPDIPSSYEQYF
TRBV3-1	-	TRBJ2-5	-	TGTGCCAGCAGCCAATCTAGGGCAACAGACCAAGAGACCCAGTACTTC	CASSQSRATDQETQYF
TRBV2	few	TRBJ2-3	TRBD1	TGTGCCAGCAGTGAAACCTCCGGGACAGGGACCACAGATACGCAGTATTTT	CASSETSGTGTTDTQYF
TRBV29-1	few	TRBJ2-3	-	TGCAGCGTTGAGGGTCTACCCCGGAGCACAGATACGCAGTATTTT	CSVEGLPRSTDTQYF
TRBV4-3	many	TRBJ2-7	TRBD2	TGCGCCAGCAGCCAGGTCGGAGCGGGGACCGGCGAGCAGTACTTC	CASSQVGAGTGEQYF
TRBV20-1	many	TRBJ2-7	-	TGCAGTGCAGCCACGGGGTCGACCTACGAGCAGTACTTC	CSAATGSTYEQYF
TRBV12-3/TRBV12-4	-	TRBJ2-1	TRBD2	TGTGCCAGCAACCCACTAGCGGGGGGGCGCGGTGAGCAGTTCTTC	CASNPLAGGRGEQFF
TRBV5-5	many	TRBJ2-7	TRBD1	TGTGCCAGCAGCCGACAGGGGGCCTTAAACGAGCAGTACTTC	CASSRQGALNEQYF
TRBV7-9	many	TRBJ2-5	TRBD2	TGTGCCAGCAGTTTCAGCGGGAATCAGTACTTC	CASSFSGNQYF
TRBV12-3/TRBV12-4	many	TRBJ2-1	-	TGTGCCAGCAGTTTGCCTCAGGAGCAGTTCTTC	CASSLPQEQFF
TRBV20-1	-	TRBJ2-6	-	TGCAGTGCTAGAGATCCGCAGGGAACTGGGGCCAACGTCCTGACTTTC	CSARDPQGTGANVLTF
TRBV6-2/TRBV6-3	-	TRBJ2-1	TRBD2	TGTGCCAGCACCACACCATTCACTAGCGGGGGGGCCGTAAATGAGCAGTTCTTC	CASTTPFTSGGAVNEQFF
TRBV6-1	few	TRBJ1-6	-	TGTGCCAGCAGCCTCCGGAATGGGGGATTTAGTAATTCACCCCTCCACTTT	CASSLRNGGFSNSPLHF
TRBV9	-	TRBJ2-5	TRBD2	TGTGCCAGCAGCGTCGGCGGGGGGCTCCAAGAGACCCAGTACTTC	CASSVGGGLQETQYF
TRBV4-2	-	TRBJ2-7	-	TGTGCCAGCAGCCACGGGCTATTCTCCTACGAGCAGTACTTC	CASSHGLFSYEQYF
TRBV29-1	few	TRBJ2-2	-	TGCAGCGTTAACAGATTTCCTACCGGGGAGCTGTTTTTT	CSVNRFPTGELFF
TRBV6-2/TRBV6-3	many	TRBJ2-5	-	TGTGCCAGCAGTCCAGGGCCAGTCCAAGAGACCCAGTACTTC	CASSPGPVQETQYF
TRBV12-3/TRBV12-4	-	TRBJ1-2	-	TGTGCCAGCAGTCCCGACATTAGGGTGGGCTACACCTTC	CASSPDIRVGYTF
TRBV15	-	TRBJ1-4	TRBD1	TGTGCCACCCAAGGACAGGCGTCAACTAATGAAAAACTGTTTTTT	CATQGQASTNEKLFF
TRBV12-3/TRBV12-4	-	TRBJ1-6	TRBD1	TGTGCCAGCAGCCTGGGACAGCTTTATTCACCCCTCCACTTT	CASSLGQLYSPLHF
TRBV20-1	many	TRBJ1-5	-	TGCAGTGCTAGTTGGGGGGTGCGACAGCCCCAGCATTTT	CSASWGVRQPQHF
TRBV11-2	-	TRBJ2-5	TRBD2	TGTGCCAGCAGCTTATCCTATCGACTAGCGGGGGGGCTTGAGACCCAGTACTTC	CASSLSYRLAGGLETQYF
TRBV12-3/TRBV12-4	few	TRBJ2-1	-	TGTGCCAGCAGTCCACCCCCGGAAAACAATGAGCAGTTCTTC	CASSPPPENNEQFF
TRBV5-1	-	TRBJ1-1	-	TGCGCCAGCAGTAGGATAGAGAACACTGAAGCTTTCTTT	CASSRIENTEAFF
TRBV9	-	TRBJ2-3	-	TGTGCCAGCAGCCCTTGGACAGATACGCAGTATTTT	CASSPWTDTQYF
TRBV4-2	-	TRBJ2-3	-	TGTGCCAGCAGCCAAGATCTAGAGACCCCGGGCGACACAGATACGCGGTATTTT	CASSQDLETPGDTDTRYF
TRBV15	-	TRBJ2-6	-	TGTGCCACCAGCAGAGATCGCGGGGTAGGGAGCGGGGCCAACGTCCTGACTTTC	CATSRDRGVGSGANVLTF
TRBV10-3	-	TRBJ2-3	TRBD1	TGTGCCATCAGTGAGTGGATGACAGGGGAAGGAGATACGCGGTATTTT	CAISEWMTGEGDTRYF
TRBV7-2	-	TRBJ2-2	TRBD1	TGTGCCAGCCAGACCGGGACAGGGTATAACACCGGGGAGCTGTTTTTT	CASQTGTGYNTGELFF